This is a list of T cell receptor beta chains from one sample in a study of memory B cells and T cells in multiple sclerosis. Profiling relied on immunoSEQ multiplex PCR, and the TCRdb table lists in-frame clones only, not all of them. The sample carries approximately 30,000 clones, roughly 88% recorded once. These receptors lack a known antigen. The source material was PBMCs from blood kept in culture. These receptors were obtained from a human donor with multiple sclerosis. Each CDR3 is given with its conserved first and last residue. Fields, in order: CDR3 protein, CDR3 DNA, J gene, D gene, clone size, V gene. The D gene is left open where the match is weak. Size is omitted from some rows. Given values are once, few, many or a class for expanded clones.

CASSPSGLETLTDTQYF TGTGCCAGCAGCCCCTCGGGGCTCGAAACCCTCACAGATACGCAGTATTTT TRBJ2-3 . . TRBV7-8
CASSFARGTGELFF TGTGCCAGCAGTTTCGCCAGGGGCACCGGGGAGCTGTTTTTT TRBJ2-2 . . TRBV6-5
CASSARDRGRADTQYF TGCGCCAGCAGCGCCCGGGACAGGGGGCGCGCAGATACGCAGTATTTT TRBJ2-3 TRBD1 . TRBV5-1
CASSLASRGGAHEQFF TGCGCCAGCAGCTTGGCCTCCCGAGGGGGGGCTCATGAGCAGTTCTTC TRBJ2-1 . . TRBV5-1
CASSISGTGELFF TGTGCCAGTAGTATAAGCGGTACCGGGGAGCTGTTTTTT TRBJ2-2 . few TRBV19
CASSYGPSYEQYF TGTGCCAGCAGTTACGGGCCCTCCTACGAGCAGTACTTC TRBJ2-7 . . TRBV6-5
CASSQDGRVGETQYF TGCGCCAGCAGCCAAGATGGCAGGGTTGGTGAGACCCAGTACTTC TRBJ2-5 . . TRBV4-1
CASSQEGRGTGELFF TGTGCCAGCAGCCAGGAGGGCAGGGGAACCGGGGAGCTGTTTTTT TRBJ2-2 . . TRBV11-2
CASSFRDVMGEKLFF TGTGCCAGCAGTTTTAGGGACGTGATGGGAGAAAAACTGTTTTTT TRBJ1-4 . . TRBV28
CAISAFEGAEAFF TGTGCCATCAGTGCGTTTGAGGGGGCTGAAGCTTTCTTT TRBJ1-1 . . TRBV10-3
CASSRALGLNTEAFF TGTGCCAGTAGCAGAGCCTTGGGTTTGAACACTGAAGCTTTCTTT TRBJ1-1 . . TRBV19